The sequence of this TCR beta chain was determined in a study of blood T cell repertoires in COVID-19. Study background: Both acute and convalescent COVID-19 samples were obtained from the United States, Italy and Spain. T cells, B-cell-depleted T cells, or PBMCs provided the cDNA or gDNA that served as material.

V lost 4 bases, J lost 5 bases, and 11 bases lay in between. This CDR3 region has 13 residues. CDR1 SGHTA and CDR2 FQGTGA come from the germline V gene. In the authors' workflow: Counts of nucleated cells, estimated from reference gene primer amplification, were obtained. This table comes from immunoSEQ multiplex PCR, and its TCRdb copy is limited to in-frame clones, with some not included. That table furnishes V, J and clone size, whereas the DNA furnished D and trimming. The sample includes 150,000 or so clones, around 91% seen only once; the top ten take 15%. The sample taken for sequencing was peripheral blood. This receptor was obtained from a woman aged 40 to 55 with acute or convalescent COVID-19. The rearrangement uses TRBV7-3 and TRBJ1-2; TRBD1 is a possible D gene (6 bases). The CDR3 spells CASSSDRGYGYTF. CDR3 coding DNA: TGTGCCAGCAGCTCGGACAGAGGTTATGGCTACACCTTC. The full variable domain, with the rest looked up from reference TRBV7-3 and TRBJ1-2, is GAGVSQTPSNKVTEKGKYVELRCDPISGHTALYWYRQSLGQGPEFLIYFQGTGAADDSGLPNDRFFAVRPEGSVSTLKIQRTERGDSAVYLCASSSDRGYGYTFGSGTRLTVV.